This record concerns one T cell receptor beta chain sequence. The same CDR3 arises from other DNA sequences in this sample as well. Assay: immunoSEQ multiplex PCR; the TCRdb copy retains only in-frame clones and omits some. Counted here are approximately 840,000 clones, approximately 97% occurring once; the ten biggest clones make up approximately 0.2%. Naive CD8 isolation took CD45RO-negative cells positively selected for CCR7 and excluded terminally differentiated effector memory CD45RA+ cells. The data stem from a study of shared clonotypes between healthy human individuals. CDR1 and CDR2 from the germline V gene are GTSNPN and SVGIG (reference sequence). Trimming took off 0 bases at V and 3 bases at J, with 6 bases between the two ends. The CDR3 spans 13 residues.

The chain joins TRBV30 to TRBJ1-5; D not certain. The clonotype originates from a man in his thirties or forties in good health. The sample was naive CD8+ T cells sorted from blood. CDR3 residues: CAWSVGANQPQHF. The CDR3 DNA sequence: TGTGCCTGGAGTGTTGGAGCCAATCAGCCCCAGCATTTT.